The 8 T cell receptor beta chains below come from one sample, sequenced in a study of blood T cell repertoires in COVID-19. The table came from immunoSEQ multiplex PCR; TCRdb's copy has only in-frame clones and leaves some out. This table holds around 190,000 clones, approximately 73% found once. The sequencing sample was made of PBMCs or T cells enriched from blood (not recorded which). The receptors originated from a woman aged 45-60 years with acute COVID-19.

The chain combines TRBV11-2 with TRBJ1-4; 10 bases are a match to TRBD1. Germline CDR1 reads SGHAT; CDR2 reads FQNNGV. The length of the CDR3 is 14 residues. The J segment lost 6 bases and the V segment lost 5 bases, leaving 3 bases of the junction unmatched. The CDR3 spells CASSPGTGDEKLFF. In DNA, the CDR3 is TGTGCCAGCAGCCCCGGGACAGGGGATGAAAAACTGTTTTTT.

The chain combines TRBV11-2 with TRBJ2-2; D unresolved. The CDR3 extends over 15 amino acids. V gave up 1 base and J gave up 3 bases, with 9 bases separating them. Germline lookup yields CDR1 SGHAT and CDR2 FQNNGV. The chain's CDR3 is CASSLGQTYTGELFF. In DNA form, the CDR3 reads TGTGCCAGCAGCTTAGGGCAGACTTACACCGGGGAGCTGTTTTTT.

The chain links TRBV7-2 to TRBJ1-3; tentative D call: TRBD1 (6 bases). The germline gives CDR1 SGHTA, CDR2 FQGNSA. With 2 bases removed from V and 3 bases from J, the gap between germline ends came to 14 bases. This CDR3 contains 16 residues. CDR3 coding DNA: TGTGCCAGCAGCTTATCGTTCGGGGGGCGTGGAAACACCATATATTTT. Its protein is CASSLSFGGRGNTIYF.

The sample holds a few counts of this clone. This chain links TRBV24-1 with TRBJ2-3; D is uncertain. This CDR3 region has 14 residues. V lost 3 bases and J lost 0, with 6 bases in between. From germline, CDR1 is KGHDR and CDR2 SFDVKD. In DNA, the CDR3 is TGTGCCACCAGTGATGCAGGTAGCACAGATACGCAGTATTTT. Translated: CATSDAGSTDTQYF.

V and J are TRBV6-1 and TRBJ1-2, with 10 bases aligning to TRBD1. The CDR3 spans 14 residues. V lost 0 bases and J lost 8; bases outside the gene matches: 3. Germline lookup yields CDR1 MNHNS and CDR2 SASEGT. The CDR3 DNA follows: TGTGCCAGCAGTGAAGCGTGGACAGGGGGGGGCTACACCTTC. It codes for CASSEAWTGGGYTF.

The V call is TRBV6-2 or TRBV6-3, the J call TRBJ2-1; TRBD1 aligns across 8 bases. With V trimmed by 4 bases and J by 6 bases, 8 bases remained unmatched. This CDR3 has 15 amino acids. Germline V gene lookup returns CDR1 MNHEY and CDR2 SVGEGT. The CDR3 nucleotides read TGTGCCAGCAGTTTTCGTCAGGGGGCCCCCAATGAGCAGTTCTTC. The encoded protein is CASSFRQGAPNEQFF.

J is TRBJ2-7 and V is TRBV18, with D perhaps matching TRBD2 (5 bases). V was pared by 1 base and J by 5 bases, with 15 bases between. CDR1 and CDR2 (germline): KGHSH, LQKENI. The CDR3 is 15 amino acids. The CDR3 DNA follows: TGTGCCAGCTCACCACGAGTTTCGGGGAATGACGAGCAGTACGTC. Protein: CASSPRVSGNDEQYV.

This clone showed up many times. The rearrangement joins TRBV2 to TRBJ2-1; 7 bases match TRBD2. The V and J ends lost 6 bases and 12 bases, in that order; junction bases with no gene match: 14. Germline loops: CDR1 SNHLY, CDR2 FYNNEI. The CDR3 has 14 amino acids. CDR3 residues: CASRLGLVPEVQFF. DNA of the CDR3: TGTGCCAGCAGGTTAGGACTAGTCCCCGAGGTGCAGTTCTTC.